Listed below are T cell receptor beta chains from one sample, sequenced in a study of a mutant IDH1 vaccine in newly diagnosed glioma. TCRdb keeps only in-frame clones here, not all; method: immunoSEQ multiplex PCR. The profile shows about 56,000 clones, around 75% of them singletons. These receptors have no identified antigens. The material sequenced was PBMCs, taken from a glioma patient whose treatment included an IDH1 peptide vaccine. These receptors all stem from a man aged 50-60 years with glioma. Each CDR3 is given with its conserved first and last residue. Each record gives: V gene, J gene, D gene, clone size, CDR3 DNA, CDR3 protein. D genes are given only for firm matches. Rows may omit the clone size; those that give it use once, few, many or a size class.

>TRBV28|TRBJ1-2|TRBD1|NA
TGTGCCAGCAGTTTGACGGGACAGGGGCGCCCGGGCTACACCTTC
CASSLTGQGRPGYTF
>TRBV19|TRBJ1-5|NA|few
TGTGCCAGTAGTAGGGAGGGATACAATCAGCCCCAGCATTTT
CASSREGYNQPQHF
>TRBV11-2|TRBJ1-6|NA|NA
TGTGCCAGCAGCTTAGGCGATCATAATTCACCCCTCCACTTT
CASSLGDHNSPLHF
>TRBV30|TRBJ2-7|NA|NA
TGTGCCTGGACGCAGGGCCACGAGCAGTACTTC
CAWTQGHEQYF
>TRBV4-1|TRBJ1-2|NA|NA
TGCGCCAGCAGCCAAGCGCAGACGACGAACTATGGCTACACCTTC
CASSQAQTTNYGYTF
>TRBV7-2|TRBJ2-1|NA|NA
TGTGCCAGCAGCCCCAACAGGGATGAGCAGTTCTTC
CASSPNRDEQFF
>TRBV5-4|TRBJ2-7|NA|NA
TGTGCCAGCAGCTTGGGGTTGGGAGTAGAGCAGTACTTC
CASSLGLGVEQYF
>TRBV9|TRBJ1-3|NA|NA
TGTGCCAGCAGCGTAGAAGGACAGCCAGGAAACACCATATATTTT
CASSVEGQPGNTIYF
>TRBV9|TRBJ2-5|NA|NA
TGTGCCAGCAGCGTAGGGACAGTTAAAGAGACCCAGTACTTC
CASSVGTVKETQYF
>TRBV5-8|TRBJ2-3|TRBD2|NA
TGTGCCAGCAGCTTCAGCGGGGGGGCGAATACGCAGTATTTT
CASSFSGGANTQYF
>TRBV18|TRBJ1-5|NA|NA
TGTGCCAGCTCACAGGGACGGGAACTCAATCAGCCCCAGCATTTT
CASSQGRELNQPQHF